This record covers a single T cell receptor beta chain. The data were obtained in a study of control samples from healthy donors and cancer patients. CDR1 is SGHDT, CDR2 YYEEEE, per germline. Germline trimming cut 0 bases from V and 5 bases from J; bases unmatched to any gene: 4. The CDR3 has 14 amino acids. Assay used: immunoSEQ multiplex PCR; TCRdb lists only in-frame clones, some missing. The sample lists roughly 86,000 clones; approximately 93% were seen once. Material for sequencing was blood. The receptor comes from a woman under 40 in good health. The chain links TRBV5-6 to TRBJ1-2; TRBD1 aligns across 7 bases. CDR3 residues: CASSLGDRNYGYTF. CDR3 nucleotides: TGTGCCAGCAGCTTGGGGGACAGAAATTATGGCTACACCTTC.